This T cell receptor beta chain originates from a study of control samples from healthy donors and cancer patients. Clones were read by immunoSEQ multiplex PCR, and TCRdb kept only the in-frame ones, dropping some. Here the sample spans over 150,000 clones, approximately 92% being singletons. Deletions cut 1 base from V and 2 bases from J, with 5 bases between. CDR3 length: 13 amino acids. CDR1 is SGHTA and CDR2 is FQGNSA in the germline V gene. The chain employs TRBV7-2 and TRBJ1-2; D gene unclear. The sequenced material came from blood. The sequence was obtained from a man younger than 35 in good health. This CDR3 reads CASSLDGNYGYTF. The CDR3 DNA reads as TGTGCCAGCAGCTTAGACGGGAACTATGGCTACACCTTC.